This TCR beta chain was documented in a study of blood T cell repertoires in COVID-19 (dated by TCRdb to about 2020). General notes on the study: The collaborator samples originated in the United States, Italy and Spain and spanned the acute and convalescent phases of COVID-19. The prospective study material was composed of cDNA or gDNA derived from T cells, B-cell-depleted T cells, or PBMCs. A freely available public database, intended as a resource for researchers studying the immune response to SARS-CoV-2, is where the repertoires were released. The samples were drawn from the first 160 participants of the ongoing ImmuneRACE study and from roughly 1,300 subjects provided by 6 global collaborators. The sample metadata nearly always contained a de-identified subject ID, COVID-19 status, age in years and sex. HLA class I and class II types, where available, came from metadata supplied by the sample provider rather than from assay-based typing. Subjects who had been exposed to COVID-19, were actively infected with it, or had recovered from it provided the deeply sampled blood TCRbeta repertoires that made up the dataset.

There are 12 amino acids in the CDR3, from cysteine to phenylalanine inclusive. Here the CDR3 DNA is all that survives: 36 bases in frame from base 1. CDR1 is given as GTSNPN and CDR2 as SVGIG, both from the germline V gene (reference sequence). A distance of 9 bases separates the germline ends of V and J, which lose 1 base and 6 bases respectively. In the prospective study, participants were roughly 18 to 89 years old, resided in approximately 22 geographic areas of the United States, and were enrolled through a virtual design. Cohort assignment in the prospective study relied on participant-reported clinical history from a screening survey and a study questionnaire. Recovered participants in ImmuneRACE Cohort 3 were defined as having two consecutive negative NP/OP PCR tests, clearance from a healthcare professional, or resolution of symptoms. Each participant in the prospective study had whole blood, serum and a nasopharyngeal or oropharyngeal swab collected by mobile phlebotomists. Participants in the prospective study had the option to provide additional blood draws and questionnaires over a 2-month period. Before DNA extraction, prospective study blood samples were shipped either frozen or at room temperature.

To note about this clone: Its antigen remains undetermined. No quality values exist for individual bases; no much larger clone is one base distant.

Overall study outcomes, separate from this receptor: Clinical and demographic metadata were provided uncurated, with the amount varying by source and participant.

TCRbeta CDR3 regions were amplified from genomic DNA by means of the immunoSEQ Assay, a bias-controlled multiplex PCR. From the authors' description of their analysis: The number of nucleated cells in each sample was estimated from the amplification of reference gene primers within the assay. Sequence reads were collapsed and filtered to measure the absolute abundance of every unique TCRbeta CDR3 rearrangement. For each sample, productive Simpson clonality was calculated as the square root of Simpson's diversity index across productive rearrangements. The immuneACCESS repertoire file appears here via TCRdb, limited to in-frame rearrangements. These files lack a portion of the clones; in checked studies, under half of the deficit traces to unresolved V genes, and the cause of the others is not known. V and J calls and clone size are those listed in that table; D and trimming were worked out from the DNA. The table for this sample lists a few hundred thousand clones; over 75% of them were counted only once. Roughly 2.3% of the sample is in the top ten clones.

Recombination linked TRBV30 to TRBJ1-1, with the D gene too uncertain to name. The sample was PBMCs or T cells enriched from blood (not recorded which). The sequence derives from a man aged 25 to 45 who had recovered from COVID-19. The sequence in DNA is TGTGCCTGGAGTGGGGGAGTCGCTGAAGCTTTCTTT. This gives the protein CAWSGGVAEAFF.